The 26 T cell receptor beta chains presented below share a single source sample, sequenced in a study of beta chain features in type 1 diabetes. What was sequenced were expressed TCRB transcripts, since all of the isolated RNA had been reverse transcribed. The data were produced by immunoSEQ multiplex PCR, yet TCRdb's version contains in-frame clones alone and is incomplete. This table has hundreds of thousands of clones, 14% appearing once. General study results and limits: Shorter TCRB CDR3s, moderately but significantly so, marked every one of the four CD4+ subsets in Type 1 diabetes patients.

No antigen has been assigned to these receptors. Sequenced sample: naive CD4+ T cells from blood. The source is a man aged 30 to 39 with type 1 diabetes.

The CDR3 reads CASSAGDLRTGELFF. The CDR3 DNA follows: TGTGCCAGCAGCGCCGGAGATTTAAGGACCGGGGAGCTGTTTTTT. The chain is built from TRBV9 and TRBJ2-2, with D unclear. Germline CDR1 and CDR2: SGDLS and YYNGEE. The CDR3 runs 15 residues. V lost 3 bases, J lost 5 bases, and 14 bases lay in between.

The chain joins TRBV5-6 to TRBJ1-2, with D maybe TRBD1 (6 bases). Germline CDR1 is SGHDT and CDR2 is YYEEEE. The V end was cut by 4 bases, the J end by 2 bases, with 18 bases between. The CDR3 length is 16 residues. The CDR3 reads CASSRLAGAVNYGYTF. The CDR3 region has the DNA TGTGCCAGCAGCAGACTCGCGGGGGCGGTGAACTATGGCTACACCTTC.

The chain has TRBV6-5 and TRBJ1-2; D call uncertain. CDR1 MNHEY and CDR2 SVGAGI come from the germline V gene. The V and J ends lost 5 bases and 8 bases respectively, with 12 bases between them. This CDR3 has 12 residues. The CDR3 sequence: CASSPREGGYTF. For the CDR3, the DNA is TGTGCCAGCAGTCCTCGGGAGGGCGGCTACACCTTC.

The rearrangement joins TRBV5-1 to TRBJ2-3, with D maybe TRBD1 (5 bases). V lost 0 bases and J 3 bases, leaving 8 bases between the germline ends. CDR3 length equals 14 residues. The germline V gene has CDR1 SGHRS and CDR2 YFSETQ. CDR3 sequence reads: CASSLEPGTDTQYF. DNA of the CDR3: TGCGCCAGCAGCTTGGAACCAGGGACAGATACGCAGTATTTT. The whole variable domain, filled in from reference TRBV5-1 and TRBJ2-3, reads KAGVTQTPRYLIKTRGQQVTLSCSPISGHRSVSWYQQTPGQGLQFLFEYFSETQRNKGNFPGRFSGRQFSNSRSEMNVSTLELGDSALYLCASSLEPGTDTQYFGPGTRLTVL.

This chain links TRBV6-1 with TRBJ1-1, with D tentatively TRBD1 (5 bases). This CDR3 is built from 15 residues. Germline values: CDR1 MNHNS, CDR2 SASEGT. V lost 6 bases and J lost 6, with 20 bases in between. CDR3: CASRPQGSGPAEAFF. CDR3 DNA sequence: TGTGCCAGCAGACCCCAGGGTAGTGGACCGGCTGAAGCTTTCTTT.

This chain joins TRBV19 and TRBJ1-5; D is perhaps TRBD1 (6 bases). The CDR3 runs to 13 residues. Germline CDR1 LNHDA, CDR2 SQIVND (reference sequence). Trimming took off 3 bases at V and 5 bases at J, with 8 bases between the two ends. The CDR3 coding sequence is TGTGCCAGTAGTATGCAGGGGCATCAGCCCCAGCATTTT. Protein product: CASSMQGHQPQHF.

This rearrangement joins TRBV4-2 to TRBJ1-4; no firm D call. Germline values: CDR1 LGHNA, CDR2 YNFKEQ. V was pared by 3 bases and J by 8 bases, with 19 bases between. The CDR3 length is 16 residues. CDR3 nucleotide sequence: TGTGCCAGCAGCCATGCCGCCCGGGAAGGAGACGAAAAACTGTTTTTT. It yields the protein CASSHAAREGDEKLFF.

The rearrangement links TRBV28 to TRBJ2-4; perhaps TRBD1 as D (6 bases). Per germline, CDR1 MDHEN and CDR2 SYDVKM. This CDR3 has 18 amino acids. Trimming took 6 bases from V and 5 from J, leaving 26 bases between them. The CDR3 loop is CASSPRTATRPTQNIQYF. The DNA of the CDR3 is TGTGCCAGCAGCCCGAGGACAGCGACCAGACCCACCCAAAACATTCAGTACTTC.

This clone was found a few times. This chain links TRBV29-1 with TRBJ1-4, with a possible D match to TRBD1 (6 bases). V lost 5 bases and J 6 bases, leaving 13 bases between the germline ends. Germline values: CDR1 SQVTM, CDR2 ANQGSEA. The CDR3 extends over 13 amino acids. The CDR3 protein is CSVTGWVDEKLFF. The CDR3 DNA is TGCAGCGTTACAGGGTGGGTGGATGAAAAACTGTTTTTT.

A few counts support this clone. The J gene is TRBJ1-1, the V gene TRBV5-4; D is perhaps TRBD1 (5 bases). Germline loops: CDR1 SGHNT, CDR2 YYREEE (reference sequence). The CDR3 is 14 amino acids. Between the trimmed V and J ends, which lost 3 bases and 3 bases, there was a span of 12 bases. CDR3 bases: TGTGCCAGCAGCTGGAGGGGTGTCGACACTGAAGCTTTCTTT. It encodes CASSWRGVDTEAFF.

V usage is TRBV28 and J usage is TRBJ2-7; 8 bases are a match to TRBD1. Germline CDR1 and CDR2: MDHEN and SYDVKM. CDR3 length: 14 residues. Trimming took 2 bases from V and 5 from J; bases not matched to a gene: 5. The CDR3 here is CASSLGQGANEQYF. The CDR3 nucleotides read TGTGCCAGCAGTTTAGGTCAGGGGGCTAACGAGCAGTACTTC.

This clone was counted between two and nine times. The chain carries TRBV28 and TRBJ2-3; 8 bases map to TRBD2. Germline CDR1 and CDR2: MDHEN and SYDVKM. The length of the CDR3 is 15 residues. V was clipped by 6 bases and J by 0 bases; unmatched bases: 5. The CDR3 sequence: CASSPSGPSTDTQYF. The CDR3 DNA follows: TGTGCCAGCAGCCCTAGCGGGCCTAGCACAGATACGCAGTATTTT.

The CDR3, as DNA: TGTGCCTGCCTCCGGACAGGGGGTGCAACTAATGAAAAACTGTTTTTT. It is translated as CACLRTGGATNEKLFF. The genes are TRBV30 and TRBJ1-4; 10 nucleotides match TRBD1. The J segment lost 0 bases and the V segment lost 6 bases, leaving 7 bases of the junction unmatched. The CDR3 has 16 amino acids. CDR1 is GTSNPN, CDR2 SVGIG, per germline (reference sequence).

This clone has a handful of counts. The genes are TRBV7-2 and TRBJ2-1, with 10 bases matching TRBD1. Trimming removed 9 bases from V and 10 bases from J; junction bases left unmatched: 9. This CDR3 is built from 13 residues. In germline, CDR1 is SGHTA, CDR2 FQGNSA. The CDR3 bases are TGTGCCAGAATCGGGACAGGGGAACGCGAGCAGTTCTTC. This translates into CARIGTGEREQFF.

This clone came up a few times. The chain recombines TRBV11-2 with TRBJ2-1; 7 bases are a match to TRBD2. Germline-derived CDR1 and CDR2 are SGHAT and FQNNGV. The CDR3 extends over 14 amino acids. V dropped 0 bases and J dropped 7; count of bases not matched to a gene: 3. The CDR3 loop is CASSLDSGWNEQFF. CDR3 in DNA: TGTGCCAGCAGCTTAGATAGCGGGTGGAATGAGCAGTTCTTC.

This clone was detected only a few times. This rearrangement joins TRBV7-2 to TRBJ1-5; 7 bases agree with TRBD1. Looked up from germline, CDR1 is SGHTA and CDR2 is FQGNSA. CDR3 length equals 15 residues. V was pared by 5 bases and J by 4 bases, with 8 bases of the junction left unmatched. CDR3 DNA sequence: TGTGCCAGCAGCCGAATGGGACAGAGAAATCAGCCCCAGCATTTT. This translates into CASSRMGQRNQPQHF.

The V gene is TRBV5-1, the J gene TRBJ2-5, with 10 positions matching TRBD1. CDR3 length: 15 residues. J gave up 5 bases and V 1 base, and 5 bases lay outside the gene matches. CDR1 is SGHRS, CDR2 YFSETQ, per germline. The CDR3 nucleotides read TGCGCCAGCAGCTTGTTGGGGACAGGGGTTGAGACCCAGTACTTC. Its translation: CASSLLGTGVETQYF.

This clone was picked up a small number of times. The chain has TRBV28 and TRBJ1-1; possibly TRBD1 for D (5 bases). The CDR3 totals 16 residues. The V end was cut by 6 bases, the J end by 3 bases, with 20 bases between. Germline V gene sequence: CDR1 MDHEN, CDR2 SYDVKM. CDR3 loop: CASSIRGERKYTEAFF. CDR3 in DNA: TGTGCCAGCAGCATTCGGGGGGAGAGGAAGTACACTGAAGCTTTCTTT.

The V gene is TRBV5-1, the J gene TRBJ1-2; D uncertain. Trimming took 4 bases from V and 1 from J, leaving 8 bases between them. Germline V lookup: CDR1 SGHRS, CDR2 YFSETQ. CDR3 length: 13 residues. In DNA, the CDR3 is TGCGCCAGCAGCGGTGGCAGTAACTATGGCTACACCTTC. Translated: CASSGGSNYGYTF.

This clone was counted between two and nine times. The gene calls are TRBV6-5 and TRBJ2-5, with a tentative D call TRBD2 (6 bases). The ends were cut back, 6 bases at V and 4 bases at J, with 12 bases in the middle. Looked up from germline, CDR1 is MNHEY and CDR2 is SVGAGI. The CDR3 sequence is 13 residues long. The CDR3 is CASRGAGLETQYF. CDR3 nucleotides: TGTGCCAGCAGGGGAGCGGGCTTAGAGACCCAGTACTTC.

A few counts support this clone. This chain joins TRBV13 and TRBJ1-5; 9 bases match TRBD1. The CDR3 totals 16 residues. Germline lookup yields CDR1 PRHDT and CDR2 FYEKMQ (reference sequence). V shed 6 bases, J shed 8 bases, and the junction held 14 bases outside the gene matches. The CDR3 here is CASSFSATGGVEPQHF. CDR3 DNA: TGTGCCAGCAGTTTTTCCGCCACAGGGGGCGTAGAGCCCCAGCATTTT.

In this sample, this clone turned up a few times. This rearrangement joins TRBV6-1 to TRBJ2-4, with D perhaps TRBD2 (5 bases). CDR1 and CDR2 (germline): MNHNS, SASEGT. CDR3 length: 12 amino acids. V was pared by 5 bases and J by 8 bases, with 10 bases between. CDR3 DNA: TGTGCCAGCAGTTCCCACGGGGACATTCAGTACTTC. This translates into CASSSHGDIQYF.

This clone was detected only a few times. This rearrangement joins TRBV30 to TRBJ1-3; 10 positions match TRBD1. The V gene end was trimmed by 3 bases and the J gene end by 2 bases; junction bases not matched to a gene: 1. The germline V gene has CDR1 GTSNPN and CDR2 SVGIG (reference sequence). CDR3 length equals 14 residues. CDR3 amino acids: CAWRGTGAGNTIYF. The CDR3 coding sequence is TGTGCCTGGAGGGGGACAGGGGCTGGAAACACCATATATTTT. Drawing the rest from reference TRBV30 and TRBJ1-3, the complete variable domain is SQTIHQWPATLVQPVGSPLSLECTVEGTSNPNLYWYRQAAGRGLQLLFYSVGIGQISSEVPQNLSASRPQDRQFILSSKKLLLSDSGFYLCAWRGTGAGNTIYFGEGSWLTVV.

This clone has only a few counts. The rearrangement joins TRBV5-6 to TRBJ2-7; 10 nucleotides agree with TRBD1. V lost 2 bases, J lost 7 bases, and 6 bases stayed unmatched. The germline CDR1 and CDR2 sequences are SGHDT and YYEEEE. The CDR3 has 14 residues. The CDR3 is CASSFPGQGHEQYF. The CDR3 bases are TGTGCCAGCAGCTTTCCGGGACAGGGGCATGAGCAGTACTTC.

The chain links TRBV28 to TRBJ1-2; D remains ambiguous. The V gene lost 4 bases and the J gene lost 4 bases, with 10 bases spanning the gap. The CDR3 runs to 13 residues. Germline lookup yields CDR1 MDHEN and CDR2 SYDVKM. The DNA for the CDR3 is TGTGCCAGCAGTTGGTCAGGAATCTATGGCTACACCTTC. It encodes CASSWSGIYGYTF.

This clone was recorded a few times. The chain joins TRBV28 to TRBJ2-7; D is perhaps TRBD2 (5 bases). Per germline, CDR1 MDHEN and CDR2 SYDVKM. This CDR3 region has 15 residues. V lost 3 bases, J lost 3 bases, and 15 bases lay in between. The CDR3, as DNA: TGTGCCAGCAGTTTTCAAGCGGTTGTCGTCTACGAGCAGTACTTC. This gives the protein CASSFQAVVVYEQYF.